This T cell receptor beta chain is from a study of technical replicates of blood from four donors. The protocol was immunoSEQ multiplex PCR, while the TCRdb copy is restricted to in-frame clones and leaves out a portion. The sample has more than 65,000 clones; about 97% are singletons. Looked up from germline, CDR1 is DFQATT and CDR2 is SNEGSKA (reference sequence). The CDR3 loop spans 11 amino acids. Sequenced sample: T cells isolated from PBMCs. The clonotype originates from a human donor in good health. The gene calls are TRBV20-1 and TRBJ2-1; 7 nucleotides line up with TRBD2. This CDR3 reads CSLPTSHEQFF. In DNA form, the CDR3 reads TGCAGCCTACCGACTAGCCATGAGCAGTTCTTC.